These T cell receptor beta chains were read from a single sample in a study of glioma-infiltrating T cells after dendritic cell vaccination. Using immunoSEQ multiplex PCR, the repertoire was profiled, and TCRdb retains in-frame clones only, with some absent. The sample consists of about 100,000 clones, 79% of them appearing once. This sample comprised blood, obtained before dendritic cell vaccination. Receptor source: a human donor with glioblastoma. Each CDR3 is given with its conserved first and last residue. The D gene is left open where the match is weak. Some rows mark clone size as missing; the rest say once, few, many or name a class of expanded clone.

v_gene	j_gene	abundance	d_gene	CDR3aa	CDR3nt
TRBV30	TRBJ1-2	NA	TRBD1	CAWSPRGQGAFGWNYGYTF	TGTGCCTGGAGTCCACGAGGGCAGGGGGCGTTTGGATGGAACTATGGCTACACCTTC
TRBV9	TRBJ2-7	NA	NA	CASSVAAEITYEQYF	TGTGCCAGCAGCGTAGCGGCGGAAATCACCTACGAGCAGTACTTC
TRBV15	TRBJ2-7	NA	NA	CATSRNIELGGEQYF	TGTGCCACCAGCAGGAATATCGAATTGGGAGGCGAGCAGTACTTC
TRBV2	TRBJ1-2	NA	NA	CASSGYAGVDYGYTF	TGTGCCAGCAGTGGGTACGCAGGGGTCGACTATGGCTACACCTTC
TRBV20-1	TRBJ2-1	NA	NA	CSARFSYEQFF	TGCAGTGCTAGGTTCTCGTATGAGCAGTTCTTC
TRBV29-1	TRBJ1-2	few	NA	CSAPLRGNYGYTF	TGCAGCGCTCCTCTCAGGGGAAACTATGGCTACACCTTC
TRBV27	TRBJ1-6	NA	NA	CASSFRGLSSYNSPLHF	TGTGCCAGCAGTTTTAGAGGGCTAAGCTCCTATAATTCACCCCTCCACTTT
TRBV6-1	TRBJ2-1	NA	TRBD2	CASSDYPPAGGLSSYNEQFF	TGTGCCAGCAGTGATTACCCCCCAGCGGGAGGTCTAAGCTCCTACAATGAGCAGTTCTTC
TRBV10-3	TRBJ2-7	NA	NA	CAISESRGSYEQYF	TGTGCCATCAGTGAGTCGCGCGGGTCTTACGAGCAGTACTTC
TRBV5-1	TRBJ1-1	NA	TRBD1	CASSYRTGFNTEAFF	TGCGCCAGCAGCTACCGGACAGGGTTTAACACTGAAGCTTTCTTT
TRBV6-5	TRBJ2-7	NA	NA	CASSYNSNHPSYEQYF	TGTGCCAGCAGTTACAATAGCAATCATCCCTCCTACGAGCAGTACTTC
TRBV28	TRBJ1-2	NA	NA	CASSSTGPLNYGYTF	TGTGCCAGCAGTTCGACAGGCCCACTTAACTATGGCTACACCTTC
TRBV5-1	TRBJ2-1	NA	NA	CASSPPASANSYNEQFF	TGCGCCAGCAGCCCACCTGCTAGCGCCAACTCCTACAATGAGCAGTTCTTC
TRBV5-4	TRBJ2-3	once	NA	CASSLGVSTDTQYF	TGTGCCAGCAGCTTGGGAGTTAGCACAGATACGCAGTATTTT
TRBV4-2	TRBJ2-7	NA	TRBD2	CASSQSGGDPYEQYF	TGTGCCAGCAGCCAGAGCGGGGGGGACCCCTACGAGCAGTACTTC
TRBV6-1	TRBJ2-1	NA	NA	CASSLPAGTYNEQFF	TGTGCCAGCAGTCTCCCAGCGGGTACCTACAATGAGCAGTTCTTC
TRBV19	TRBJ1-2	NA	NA	CASSGQATYGYTF	TGTGCCAGTAGTGGGCAGGCCACCTATGGCTACACCTTC
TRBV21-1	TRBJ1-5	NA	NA	CASRFRGGGQPQHF	TGTGCCAGCAGATTTAGGGGTGGCGGTCAGCCCCAGCATTTT
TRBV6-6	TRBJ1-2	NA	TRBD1	CASSSTTSDRIDGYTF	TGTGCCAGCAGTTCAACCACCTCGGACAGGATCGATGGCTACACCTTC
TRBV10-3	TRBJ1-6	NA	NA	CAISRGTSSPLHF	TGTGCCATCAGCAGGGGCACGTCCTCACCCCTCCACTTT
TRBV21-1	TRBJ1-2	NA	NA	CASSFTRDRGVRSKYGYTF	TGTGCCAGCAGCTTCACGAGGGACAGGGGGGTGCGCTCGAAATATGGCTACACCTTC
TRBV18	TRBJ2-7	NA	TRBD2	CASSPTIAGVYEQYF	TGTGCCAGCTCACCCACGATAGCGGGCGTCTACGAGCAGTACTTC
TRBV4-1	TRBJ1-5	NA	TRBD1	CASSRGDRGNQPQHF	TGCGCCAGCAGCCGCGGGGACAGGGGGAACCAGCCCCAGCATTTT
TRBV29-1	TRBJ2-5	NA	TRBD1	CSVDRGNQETQYF	TGCAGCGTAGACAGGGGGAACCAAGAGACCCAGTACTTC
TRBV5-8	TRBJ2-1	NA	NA	CASSSAGQSVPSSYNEQFF	TGTGCCAGCAGCAGTGCCGGACAGTCAGTTCCATCCTCCTACAATGAGCAGTTCTTC
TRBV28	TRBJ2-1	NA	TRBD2	CASSAGGLASSYNEQFF	TGTGCCAGTTCAGCGGGAGGTCTGGCCAGCTCCTACAATGAGCAGTTCTTC
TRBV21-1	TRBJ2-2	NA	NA	CASSNYRTANTGELFF	TGTGCCAGCAGCAACTATAGGACAGCGAACACCGGGGAGCTGTTTTTT
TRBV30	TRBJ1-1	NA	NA	CAWSGAGVNTEAFF	TGTGCCTGGAGTGGTGCAGGGGTGAACACTGAAGCTTTCTTT
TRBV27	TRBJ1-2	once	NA	CASSSGGLVRGYTF	TGTGCCAGCAGTTCAGGAGGGTTAGTGAGAGGCTACACCTTC
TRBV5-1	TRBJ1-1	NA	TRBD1	CASSQGATEAFF	TGCGCCAGCAGTCAGGGGGCCACTGAAGCTTTCTTT
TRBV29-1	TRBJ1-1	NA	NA	CSVEARGAEAFF	TGCAGCGTTGAAGCCCGGGGGGCTGAAGCTTTCTTT
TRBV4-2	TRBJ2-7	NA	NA	CASSRVGDLGDEQYF	TGTGCCAGCAGCCGCGTAGGGGACTTGGGGGACGAGCAGTACTTC
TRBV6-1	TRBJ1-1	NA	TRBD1	CASRSTGLTEAFF	TGTGCCAGCAGATCGACAGGGCTGACTGAAGCTTTCTTT
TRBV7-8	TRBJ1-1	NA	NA	CASSLDLVNTEAFF	TGTGCCAGCAGCTTAGACCTAGTAAACACTGAAGCTTTCTTT
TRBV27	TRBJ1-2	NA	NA	CASRETGHIYGYTF	TGTGCCAGCAGAGAGACAGGACACATCTATGGCTACACCTTC
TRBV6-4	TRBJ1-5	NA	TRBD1	CASKTYNRGVNQPQHF	TGTGCCAGCAAGACTTACAACAGGGGAGTGAATCAGCCCCAGCATTTT
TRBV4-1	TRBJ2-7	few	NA	CASSHQGGEQYF	TGCGCCAGCAGCCACCAGGGTGGCGAGCAGTACTTC
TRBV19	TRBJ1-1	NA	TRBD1	CASTRQGAGVNTEAFF	TGTGCCAGTACCAGACAGGGGGCCGGGGTGAACACTGAAGCTTTCTTT
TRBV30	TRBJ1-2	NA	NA	CAWTWWADENYGYTF	TGTGCCTGGACCTGGTGGGCCGATGAAAACTATGGCTACACCTTC
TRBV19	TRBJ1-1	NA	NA	CASRYQGTAFF	TGTGCCAGTAGATACCAGGGTACGGCTTTCTTT
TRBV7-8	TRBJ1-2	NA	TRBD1	CASSLGGTGAAAYGYTF	TGTGCCAGCAGCTTAGGCGGGACAGGGGCGGCGGCCTATGGCTACACCTTC
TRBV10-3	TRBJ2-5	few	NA	CAISELRETQYF	TGTGCCATCAGTGAGCTTCGGGAGACCCAGTACTTC